Presented here are 23 T cell receptor beta chains from one specimen sequenced in a study of blood T cell repertoires in COVID-19. Generated by immunoSEQ multiplex PCR, the TCRdb table keeps only in-frame clones and is missing some. The repertoire holds over 250,000 clones, around 87% seen once, with approximately 1.5% in the top ten. Sequenced input: peripheral blood. These receptors came from a woman aged 40 to 50 who had recovered from COVID-19.

The chain recombines TRBV12-5 with TRBJ1-2, with D tentatively TRBD1 (5 bases). The length of the CDR3 is 13 residues. Germline CDR1 LGHNT, CDR2 FRNRAP. The V and J ends lost 3 bases and 4 bases respectively, with 9 bases between them. CDR3 sequence: CASGFDSFYGYTF. Here the CDR3 DNA reads TGTGCTAGTGGTTTTGACAGTTTCTATGGCTACACCTTC.

J is TRBJ2-1 and V is TRBV6-6; 7 bases line up with TRBD1. The CDR3 is 16 amino acids. V was clipped by 6 bases and J by 1 base; unmatched bases: 9. CDR1 and CDR2 (germline): MNHNY, SVGAGI (reference sequence). The CDR3 sequence: CASSSLQGDSYNEQFF. CDR3 DNA sequence: TGTGCCAGCAGCTCACTTCAGGGGGATTCCTACAATGAGCAGTTCTTC.

The V call is TRBV2, the J call TRBJ2-1; 10 bases map to TRBD2. Per the germline V gene, CDR1 is SNHLY and CDR2 is FYNNEI. V was pared by 4 bases and J by 3 bases, with 15 bases of the junction left unmatched. The CDR3 loop spans 19 amino acids. The CDR3 DNA reads TGTGCCAGCAGTGGTGCAGGGGGCTTTGGGACTAGCGTCTACAATGAGCAGTTCTTC. Its protein product is CASSGAGGFGTSVYNEQFF.

Details on this clone: A junction end diverges from the germline sequence, so it may reflect a read error. The V gene is TRBV5-1, the J gene TRBJ1-1, with a tentative D call TRBD1 (6 bases). CDR1 and CDR2 (germline): SGHRS, YFSETQ. This CDR3 has 13 residues. CDR3 nucleotides: TGCGCCAGCAGCACCACCCGGGACACCGAAGCTTTCTTT. The encoded protein is CASSTTRDTEAFF.

This clone was seen more than once but under ten times. J is TRBJ2-7 and V is TRBV6-2 or TRBV6-3, with D maybe TRBD2 (5 bases). V was pared by 0 bases and J by 6 bases, with 9 bases between. Germline V gives CDR1 MNHEY, CDR2 SVGEGT. The CDR3 runs to 13 residues. The CDR3 protein is CASSYSSGGEQYF. CDR3 coding DNA: TGTGCCAGCAGTTACTCATCCGGAGGCGAGCAGTACTTC.

The CDR3 sequence is CASSPPGQGPNQPQHF. The CDR3, as DNA: TGTGCCAGCAGCCCCCCAGGACAGGGCCCTAATCAGCCCCAGCATTTT. This sequence joins TRBV7-2 and TRBJ1-5; 8 positions match TRBD1. The junction had 10 bases not matched to a gene; V was cut back by 5 bases and J by 4 bases. CDR1 is SGHTA and CDR2 is FQGNSA in the germline V gene. The CDR3 runs to 16 residues. The whole variable domain, remainder taken from reference TRBV7-2 and TRBJ1-5, is GAGVSQSPSNKVTEKGKDVELRCDPISGHTALYWYRQSLGQGLEFLIYFQGNSAPDKSGLPSDRFSAERTGGSVSTLTIQRTQQEDSAVYLCASSPPGQGPNQPQHFGDGTRLSIL.

The chain couples TRBV5-1 to TRBJ1-1; TRBD1 matches at 7 bases. Trimming removed 4 bases from V and 2 bases from J; junction bases left unmatched: 8. Germline-derived CDR1 and CDR2 are SGHRS and YFSETQ. The CDR3 runs 15 residues. CDR3 in amino acids: CASSRGQAKNTEAFF. The CDR3 DNA follows: TGCGCCAGCAGCCGAGGACAGGCCAAAAACACTGAAGCTTTCTTT.

This sequence joins TRBV4-1 and TRBJ1-1; 9 positions agree with TRBD1. Germline V CDR1 and CDR2: MGHRA, YSYEKL. The trim removed 3 bases at V and 4 bases at J, leaving 12 bases unmatched. CDR3 length equals 17 residues. This chain's CDR3 is CASSHLGRDRALTEAFF. In nucleotides, the CDR3 is TGCGCCAGCAGCCACCTCGGTCGGGACAGGGCTCTCACTGAAGCTTTCTTT.

The gene calls are TRBV9 and TRBJ2-5, with 10 bases lining up with TRBD2. The CDR3 is 15 residues long. CDR1 is SGDLS and CDR2 is YYNGEE in the germline V gene. After removal of 0 bases from V and 5 bases from J, the junction contained 4 bases not matched to a gene. The DNA for the CDR3 is TGTGCCAGCAGCGTAGGAGCGGGGGGGCCGGAGACCCAGTACTTC. This translates into CASSVGAGGPETQYF.

On this clone itself: At the DNA level, this CDR3 is encoded by other sequences in the same sample as well. The chain couples TRBV9 to TRBJ2-7; TRBD1 agrees at 7 bases. This CDR3 is built from 14 residues. Germline loops: CDR1 SGDLS, CDR2 YYNGEE. The J segment lost 3 bases and the V segment lost 0 bases, leaving 3 bases of the junction unmatched. CDR3 sequence: CASSVGDRDYEQYF. In DNA form, the CDR3 reads TGTGCCAGCAGCGTAGGAGACAGGGACTACGAGCAGTACTTC.

The rearrangement uses TRBV11-1 and TRBJ2-7, with D possibly being TRBD1 (5 bases). There are 13 residues in the CDR3. Germline V gives CDR1 SGHAT, CDR2 FQDESV (reference sequence). Trimming cost V 5 bases and J 6 bases, with 14 bases left between them. CDR3 amino acids: CASSHWQGPEQYF. The CDR3 DNA reads as TGTGCCAGCAGCCACTGGCAGGGCCCCGAGCAGTACTTC.

The rearrangement joins TRBV13 to TRBJ2-7, with a possible D match to TRBD1 (6 bases). This CDR3 comprises 17 residues. V lost 0 bases to trimming and J lost 2 bases, with 17 bases between them. Germline CDR1 and CDR2: PRHDT and FYEKMQ (reference sequence). The CDR3 reads CASSLGSGAPAPYEQYF. The CDR3 DNA sequence: TGTGCCAGCAGCTTAGGATCAGGGGCCCCAGCACCCTACGAGCAGTACTTC.

This chain links TRBV6-2 or TRBV6-3 with TRBJ2-1, with TRBD2 as a possible D gene (6 bases). This CDR3 has 16 residues. Germline loops: CDR1 MNHEY, CDR2 SVGEGT. The germline V and J ends were trimmed by 2 bases and 8 bases, with 19 bases remaining between them. CDR3 bases: TGTGCCAGCAGTTACGGGTCGAGACTAGTAGGACATGAGCAGTTCTTC. Its translation: CASSYGSRLVGHEQFF.

The V call is TRBV5-1, the J call TRBJ2-3; TRBD2 might be the D (6 bases). V lost 0 bases to trimming and J lost 2 bases, with 16 bases between them. Germline V gene data show CDR1 as SGHRS and CDR2 as YFSETQ. The CDR3 covers 17 residues. The CDR3 protein is CASSLEGTSPYTDTQYF. The CDR3 coding sequence is TGCGCCAGCAGCTTGGAGGGTACTAGCCCCTACACAGATACGCAGTATTTT.

The chain uses TRBV7-2 and TRBJ2-2; D remains unclear. V lost 2 bases to trimming and J lost 0 bases, with 4 bases between them. Germline V lookup: CDR1 SGHTA, CDR2 FQGNSA. The CDR3 has 14 amino acids. CDR3 region: CASSLLANTGELFF. DNA for the CDR3: TGTGCCAGCAGCTTACTAGCGAACACCGGGGAGCTGTTTTTT.

This rearrangement joins TRBV9 to TRBJ2-5; D possibly corresponds to TRBD2 (6 bases). CDR1 SGDLS and CDR2 YYNGEE come from the germline V gene. The V gene lost 0 bases and the J gene lost 5 bases, with 11 bases spanning the gap. The CDR3 loop spans 14 amino acids. CDR3 DNA: TGTGCCAGCAGCGTAGGTCACGGGGGTGAGACCCAGTACTTC. Protein: CASSVGHGGETQYF.

This clone was found a few times. The chain recombines TRBV6-5 with TRBJ2-7, with D possibly TRBD2 on 6 matching bases. CDR1 and CDR2 (germline): MNHEY, SVGAGI. The ends were cut back, 8 bases at V and 6 bases at J, with 17 bases in the middle. The CDR3 has 13 residues. CDR3 nucleotide sequence: TGTGCCAGCGGGGTGGGACTCACGCTCGAGCAGTACTTC. Its translation is CASGVGLTLEQYF.

The chain joins TRBV12-1 to TRBJ2-1; TRBD1 is taken as the D call from the table, unchecked against the DNA. TRBV12-1 has pseudogene status. The CDR3 is 16 amino acids. CDR3 sequence (DNA): TGTGCCAGCAGCCCCCGACAGGCAAGGGGATACAATGAGCAGTTCTTC. Encoded protein: CASSPRQARGYNEQFF.

This rearrangement joins TRBV7-2 to TRBJ2-1; 7 bases match TRBD2. The J segment lost 2 bases and the V segment lost 1 base, leaving 2 bases of the junction unmatched. The CDR3 loop spans 15 amino acids. Per the germline V gene, CDR1 is SGHTA and CDR2 is FQGNSA. CDR3 coding DNA: TGTGCCAGCAGCTTAGTACTAGCGCCCTACAATGAGCAGTTCTTC. Amino acids: CASSLVLAPYNEQFF.

This chain uses TRBV18 with TRBJ2-1; 9 bases line up with TRBD2. V lost 4 bases to trimming and J lost 7 bases; unmatched junction nucleotides: 8. The CDR3 consists of 15 residues. CDR1 KGHSH and CDR2 LQKENI come from the germline V gene. Here the CDR3 reads CASSLSSGAGNEQFF. The CDR3 DNA reads as TGTGCCAGCTCACTTTCTAGCGGGGCCGGGAATGAGCAGTTCTTC.

This chain uses TRBV2 with TRBJ1-1; possibly TRBD1 for D (5 bases). V gave up 7 bases and J gave up 1 base, with 10 bases separating them. The CDR3 covers 13 residues. Germline-derived CDR1 and CDR2 are SNHLY and FYNNEI. CDR3 protein: CASTDRENTEAFF. For the CDR3, the DNA is TGTGCCAGCACCGACAGAGAGAACACTGAAGCTTTCTTT.

The chain uses TRBV27 and TRBJ2-3, with a possible D match to TRBD2 (6 bases). The CDR3 is 12 amino acids. V was shortened by 5 bases and J by 5 bases, with 8 bases between the two germline ends. The germline V gene encodes CDR1 MNHEY and CDR2 SMNVEV (reference sequence). The CDR3 DNA is TGTGCCAGCAGTCCCGGGGGAGATACGCAGTATTTT. Amino acids: CASSPGGDTQYF.

The V and J genes are TRBV29-1 and TRBJ1-2, with 9 bases lining up with TRBD1. CDR3 size: 14 residues. The ends lost 7 bases at V and 4 bases at J; junction bases unmatched: 10. Per the germline V gene, CDR1 is SQVTM and CDR2 is ANQGSEA. CDR3 region: CSDRMGQGGYGYTF. As DNA, the CDR3 is TGCAGCGACCGAATGGGACAGGGTGGCTATGGCTACACCTTC.